This T cell receptor (beta chain) emerged from a study of T-cell reconstitution after alpha-beta-depleted transplantation in children. This clonotype was counted only a few times. Antigen specificity is unknown. Preparation of the TCRbeta library was carried out with unique molecular identifiers. TCRdb recomputed calls from the PCR reads with MiXCR, one row per CDR3 protein. The sample records 80,000 or so distinct CDR3 sequences, roughly an eighth being singletons. General observations from the study: The study reportedly traced alpha-beta T cells about two months after transplant to several hundred expanded graft clones. It was newly produced T cells that mostly accounted for T-cell counts and diversity one year after transplant. The study traced high day-60 TCRbeta diversity in some patients to surviving recipient T cells and thymic progenitors.

The origin of this receptor is a male patient aged 2-15 years who had a stem cell transplant for acute lymphoblastic leukemia, so the T cells may come from the graft donor. Sequenced here: PBMCs, mostly from graft donor cells, sampled 180 days after TCRalphabeta/CD19-depleted stem cell transplant.

CDR3 DNA sequence: TGTGCCATCGGGGGGACAGGGCACTATGGCTACACCTTC. Its translation: CAIGGTGHYGYTF. The chain is built from TRBV10-3 and TRBJ1-2, with 9 bases identical to TRBD1. The CDR3 is 13 amino acids. V gave up 8 bases and J gave up 3 bases; unmatched junction bases: 4. The germline CDR1 and CDR2 sequences are ENHRY and SYGVKD.